The rows below give T cell receptor beta chains drawn from one sample of a study of graft-versus-host responses after intestinal transplantation. No antigen has been assigned to these receptors. Sequencing used immunoSEQ multiplex PCR; TCRdb keeps in-frame clones, though not all of them. The sample includes under 150,000 clones, 75% to 95% seen only once; the top ten take roughly 0.2%. The sequencing here drew on unstimulated CD4+ T cells sorted from spleen or lymph node cells, taken before intestinal transplant. These TCRs come from a human donor who received an intestinal transplant. Each CDR3 is given with its conserved first and last residue. The D gene is left open where the match is weak. Clone sizes are given selectively: once, few, many, or a class where the clone is expanded.

clone size: NA; J gene: TRBJ2-5; V gene: TRBV7-2; D gene: NA; CDR3 DNA: TGTGCCAGCAGCTCATCCCCAGGGGAGACCCAGTACTTC; CDR3 protein: CASSSSPGETQYF
clone size: NA; J gene: TRBJ2-3; V gene: TRBV10-2; D gene: TRBD2; CDR3 DNA: TGCGCCAGCAGGACTAGCGGGAGCACAGATACGCAGTATTTT; CDR3 protein: CASRTSGSTDTQYF
clone size: once; J gene: TRBJ1-5; V gene: TRBV19; D gene: NA; CDR3 DNA: TGTGCCAGTAGTATGTTGAGGGTACAGCCCCAGCATTTT; CDR3 protein: CASSMLRVQPQHF
clone size: NA; J gene: TRBJ2-7; V gene: TRBV7-9; D gene: TRBD2; CDR3 DNA: TGTGCCAGCAGCCCCGGGGGACTAGCGGGCGTAGAGCAGTACTTC; CDR3 protein: CASSPGGLAGVEQYF
clone size: NA; J gene: TRBJ1-2; V gene: TRBV2; D gene: TRBD1; CDR3 DNA: TGTGCCAGTCAGCCCGGACAGGGGCTCGTGTATGGCTACACCTTC; CDR3 protein: CASQPGQGLVYGYTF
clone size: NA; J gene: TRBJ1-1; V gene: TRBV27; D gene: NA; CDR3 DNA: TGTGCCAGCAGTTTAAGAGTCGAGAGACGGAGAACTGAAGCTTTCTTT; CDR3 protein: CASSLRVERRRTEAFF
clone size: NA; J gene: TRBJ2-2; V gene: TRBV6-5; D gene: NA; CDR3 DNA: TGTGCCAGCAGTTACTCAGGGGTGGCCACCGGGGAGCTGTTTTTT; CDR3 protein: CASSYSGVATGELFF
clone size: NA; J gene: TRBJ2-5; V gene: TRBV2; D gene: TRBD2; CDR3 DNA: TGTGCCAGCACGAGGGGACTACTCCAAGAGACCCAGTACTTC; CDR3 protein: CASTRGLLQETQYF
clone size: once; J gene: TRBJ2-1; V gene: TRBV29-1; D gene: NA; CDR3 DNA: TGCAGCGTTAGGAGGCCCCCCCATGAGCAGTTCTTC; CDR3 protein: CSVRRPPHEQFF
clone size: NA; J gene: TRBJ2-3; V gene: TRBV5-1; D gene: NA; CDR3 DNA: TGCGCCAGCAGCGTGCCCCGGGACTCCCAAGCAGATACGCAGTATTTT; CDR3 protein: CASSVPRDSQADTQYF
clone size: once; J gene: TRBJ1-1; V gene: TRBV19; D gene: NA; CDR3 DNA: TGTGCCAGTATCAGATACGGCGGATTCATGAACACTGAAGCTTTCTTT; CDR3 protein: CASIRYGGFMNTEAFF
clone size: once; J gene: TRBJ1-2; V gene: TRBV11-1; D gene: NA; CDR3 DNA: TGTGCCAGCAGCTTAGCGGAGAGGGGGAACTATGGCTACACCTTC; CDR3 protein: CASSLAERGNYGYTF
clone size: NA; J gene: TRBJ1-4; V gene: TRBV30; D gene: NA; CDR3 DNA: TGTGCCTGGAGTGTACAGGAGCCCCTGTTTTTT; CDR3 protein: CAWSVQEPLFF
clone size: NA; J gene: TRBJ1-1; V gene: TRBV27; D gene: TRBD1; CDR3 DNA: TGTGCCAGCAGTTTAAGACAGGGGGCGCGAAACACTGAAGCTTTCTTT; CDR3 protein: CASSLRQGARNTEAFF
clone size: once; J gene: TRBJ1-2; V gene: TRBV30; D gene: NA; CDR3 DNA: TGTGCCTGGAAAAGGAGGACCCCCCTTTATGGCTACACCTTC; CDR3 protein: CAWKRRTPLYGYTF
clone size: NA; J gene: TRBJ1-2; V gene: TRBV2; D gene: TRBD1; CDR3 DNA: TGTGCCAGCAGTGGGGACAGTTCTAACTATGGCTACACCTTC; CDR3 protein: CASSGDSSNYGYTF
clone size: once; J gene: TRBJ2-5; V gene: TRBV5-1; D gene: TRBD2; CDR3 DNA: TGCGCCAGCAGCTCCGGGGGGGGAGGGGAGACCCAGTACTTC; CDR3 protein: CASSSGGGGETQYF
clone size: once; J gene: TRBJ1-1; V gene: TRBV28; D gene: NA; CDR3 DNA: TGTGCCAGCAGTTCCTCGGGAGAGTGGGGAACTGAAGCTTTCTTT; CDR3 protein: CASSSSGEWGTEAFF
clone size: NA; J gene: TRBJ2-3; V gene: TRBV7-6; D gene: NA; CDR3 DNA: TGTGCCAGCAGCCCTTTAGTTCCATCTAGCACAGATACGCAGTATTTT; CDR3 protein: CASSPLVPSSTDTQYF
clone size: NA; J gene: TRBJ2-2; V gene: TRBV19; D gene: NA; CDR3 DNA: TGTGCCAGTAGTCCTAAAGCGAACACCGGGGAGCTGTTTTTT; CDR3 protein: CASSPKANTGELFF
clone size: NA; J gene: TRBJ2-1; V gene: TRBV4-1; D gene: TRBD1; CDR3 DNA: TGCGCCAGCAGCCAAGTCGAAACGGGACAGGGAAACTACTACGAGCAGTTCTTC; CDR3 protein: CASSQVETGQGNYYEQFF
clone size: once; J gene: TRBJ1-1; V gene: TRBV10-3; D gene: NA; CDR3 DNA: TGTGCCATCAGTGTGCGGGTAAACACTGAAGCTTTCTTT; CDR3 protein: CAISVRVNTEAFF
clone size: NA; J gene: TRBJ2-6; V gene: TRBV19; D gene: NA; CDR3 DNA: TGTGCCAGTAGTCTCTATACTAGTCCCGGGGCCAACGTCCTGACTTTC; CDR3 protein: CASSLYTSPGANVLTF
clone size: NA; J gene: TRBJ2-5; V gene: TRBV7-9; D gene: NA; CDR3 DNA: TGTGCCAGCAGCTTAGTCCAGGGGGGAGAGACCCAGTACTTC; CDR3 protein: CASSLVQGGETQYF
clone size: NA; J gene: TRBJ2-3; V gene: TRBV10-3; D gene: NA; CDR3 DNA: TGTGCCATCAGGCCGGGCACAGATACGCAGTATTTT; CDR3 protein: CAIRPGTDTQYF
clone size: NA; J gene: TRBJ1-5; V gene: TRBV4-2; D gene: NA; CDR3 DNA: TGTGCCAGCAGCCAATTCGGCTCTAGGGCGGGTCAGCCCCAGCATTTT; CDR3 protein: CASSQFGSRAGQPQHF
clone size: NA; J gene: TRBJ2-1; V gene: TRBV19; D gene: TRBD2; CDR3 DNA: TGTGCCAGTAGTATAATCGCTAGCGGGGGCTACAATGAGCAGTTCTTC; CDR3 protein: CASSIIASGGYNEQFF
clone size: NA; J gene: TRBJ1-5; V gene: TRBV4-1; D gene: NA; CDR3 DNA: TGCGCCAGCAGCCAAGGACTCACAATCAAGCCCCAGCACTTT; CDR3 protein: CASSQGLTIKPQHF
clone size: NA; J gene: TRBJ2-3; V gene: TRBV10-3; D gene: NA; CDR3 DNA: TGTGCCATCAGTGAGGCTCTAGTTTGGCCAGATACGCAGTATTTT; CDR3 protein: CAISEALVWPDTQYF
clone size: NA; J gene: TRBJ2-7; V gene: TRBV29-1; D gene: NA; CDR3 DNA: TGCAGCGTTGGAAGGGGCTACAGTTTCGAGCAGTACTTC; CDR3 protein: CSVGRGYSFEQYF
clone size: NA; J gene: TRBJ2-5; V gene: TRBV27; D gene: TRBD2; CDR3 DNA: TGTGCCAGCAGTTTATCGGGAGGGGAGACCCAGTACTTC; CDR3 protein: CASSLSGGETQYF
clone size: NA; J gene: TRBJ1-5; V gene: TRBV4-1; D gene: NA; CDR3 DNA: TGCGCCAGCAGCCAAGCCTGGGGCAATAATCAGCCCCAGCATTTT; CDR3 protein: CASSQAWGNNQPQHF
clone size: few; J gene: TRBJ1-1; V gene: TRBV9; D gene: TRBD1; CDR3 DNA: TGTGCCAGCAGCCGGAGGGGGCGGGCTGAAGCTTTCTTT; CDR3 protein: CASSRRGRAEAFF
clone size: NA; J gene: TRBJ1-2; V gene: TRBV5-1; D gene: TRBD1; CDR3 DNA: TGCGCCAGCAGCTTGGCTTTTTTCAGTAGACAGGGGGCTAACTATGGCTACACCTTC; CDR3 protein: CASSLAFFSRQGANYGYTF
clone size: NA; J gene: TRBJ1-5; V gene: TRBV28; D gene: NA; CDR3 DNA: TGTGCCAGCAGAGCCCCAGGGGGCAATCAGCCCCAGCATTTT; CDR3 protein: CASRAPGGNQPQHF
clone size: NA; J gene: TRBJ2-3; V gene: TRBV2; D gene: TRBD2; CDR3 DNA: TGTGCCAGCAGTGTCAGGGGGACTAGCGCTAGCACAGATACGCAGTATTTT; CDR3 protein: CASSVRGTSASTDTQYF
clone size: once; J gene: TRBJ2-7; V gene: TRBV13; D gene: TRBD2; CDR3 DNA: TGTGCCAGCAGCTTTAGCGGGAGAGCCTACGAGCAGTACTTC; CDR3 protein: CASSFSGRAYEQYF
clone size: NA; J gene: TRBJ1-2; V gene: TRBV28; D gene: NA; CDR3 DNA: TGTGCCAGCAGTTTCACTTCCTATGGCTACACCTTC; CDR3 protein: CASSFTSYGYTF